This T cell receptor (beta chain) emerged from a study of OX40 agonist ivuxolimab in advanced cancers. Per germline, CDR1 MNHEY and CDR2 SMNVEV (reference sequence). V shed 6 bases and J 3 bases; nucleotides not matched to a gene: 15. The CDR3 is 17 residues long. Clones were read by immunoSEQ multiplex PCR, and TCRdb kept only the in-frame ones, dropping some. The profile shows 65,000 to 85,000 clones, 85% of them singletons. The V gene is TRBV27, the J gene TRBJ2-7; TRBD2 matches 9 bases. Sequences were derived from CD4+ or CD8+ T cells sorted from blood, sampled in a trial of the OX40 agonist ivuxolimab. This receptor was taken from an adult with an advanced solid tumor such as melanoma, head and neck, liver or kidney cancer. Here the CDR3 reads CASSPTRLAGYYYEQYF. The DNA for the CDR3 is TGTGCCAGCAGCCCGACCCGGCTAGCGGGATACTACTACGAGCAGTACTTC.